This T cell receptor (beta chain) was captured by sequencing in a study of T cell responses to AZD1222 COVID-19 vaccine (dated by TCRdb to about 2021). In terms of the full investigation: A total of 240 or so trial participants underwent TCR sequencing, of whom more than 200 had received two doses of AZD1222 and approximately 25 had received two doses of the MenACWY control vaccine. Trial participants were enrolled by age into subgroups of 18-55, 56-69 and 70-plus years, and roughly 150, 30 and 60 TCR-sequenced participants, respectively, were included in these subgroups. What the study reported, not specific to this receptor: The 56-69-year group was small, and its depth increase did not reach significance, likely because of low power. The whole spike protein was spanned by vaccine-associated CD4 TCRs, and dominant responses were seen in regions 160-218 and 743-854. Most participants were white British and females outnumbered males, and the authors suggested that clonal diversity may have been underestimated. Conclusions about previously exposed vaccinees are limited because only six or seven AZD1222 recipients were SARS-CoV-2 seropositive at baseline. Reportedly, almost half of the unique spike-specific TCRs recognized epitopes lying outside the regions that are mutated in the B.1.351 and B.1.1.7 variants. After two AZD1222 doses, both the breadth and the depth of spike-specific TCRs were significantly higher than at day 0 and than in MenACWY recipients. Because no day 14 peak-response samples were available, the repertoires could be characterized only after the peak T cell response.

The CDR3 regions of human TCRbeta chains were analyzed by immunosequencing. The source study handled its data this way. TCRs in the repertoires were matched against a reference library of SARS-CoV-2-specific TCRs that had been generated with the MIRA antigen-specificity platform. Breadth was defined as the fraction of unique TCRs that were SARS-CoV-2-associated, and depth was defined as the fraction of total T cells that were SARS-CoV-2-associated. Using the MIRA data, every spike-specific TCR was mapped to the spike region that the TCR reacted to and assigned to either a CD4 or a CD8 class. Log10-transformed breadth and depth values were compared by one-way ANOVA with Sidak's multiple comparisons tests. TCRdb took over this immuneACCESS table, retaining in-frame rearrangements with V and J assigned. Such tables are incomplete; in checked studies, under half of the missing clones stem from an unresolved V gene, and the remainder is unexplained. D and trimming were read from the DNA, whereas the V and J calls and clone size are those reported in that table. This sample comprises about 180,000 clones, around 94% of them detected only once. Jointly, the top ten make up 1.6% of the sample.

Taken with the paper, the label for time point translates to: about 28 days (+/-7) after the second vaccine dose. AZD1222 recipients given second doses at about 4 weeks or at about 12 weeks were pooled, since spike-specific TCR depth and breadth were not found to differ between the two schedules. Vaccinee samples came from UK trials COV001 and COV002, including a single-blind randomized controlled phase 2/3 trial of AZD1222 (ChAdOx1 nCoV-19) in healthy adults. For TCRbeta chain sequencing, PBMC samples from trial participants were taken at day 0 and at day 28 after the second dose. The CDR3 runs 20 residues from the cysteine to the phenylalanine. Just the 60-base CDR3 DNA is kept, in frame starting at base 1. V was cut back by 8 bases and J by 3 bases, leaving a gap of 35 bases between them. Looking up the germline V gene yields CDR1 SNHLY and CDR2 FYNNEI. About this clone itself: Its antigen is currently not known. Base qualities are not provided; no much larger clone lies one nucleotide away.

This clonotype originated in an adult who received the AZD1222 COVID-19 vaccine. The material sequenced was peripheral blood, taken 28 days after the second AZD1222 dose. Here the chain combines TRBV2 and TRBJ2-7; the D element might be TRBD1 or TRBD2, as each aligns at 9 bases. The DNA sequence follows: TGTGCCAGCCGGACAGGGGTGTACCTCGCGGGAGGGCCCAAATTCTACGAGCAGTACTTC. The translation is CASRTGVYLAGGPKFYEQYF. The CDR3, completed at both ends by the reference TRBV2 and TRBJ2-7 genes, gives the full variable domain EPEVTQTPSHQVTQMGQEVILRCVPISNHLYFYWYRQILGQKVEFLVSFYNNEISEKSEIFDDQFSVERPDGSNFTLKIRSTKLEDSAMYFCASRTGVYLAGGPKFYEQYFGPGTRLTVT.